The 17 T cell receptor beta chains below come from one sample, sequenced in a study of blood T cell repertoires in COVID-19. Measured with immunoSEQ multiplex PCR; TCRdb has only the in-frame clones, and not every one. The data contain some 120,000 clones, over 80% of them singletons. Sequenced sample: PBMCs or T cells enriched from blood (not recorded which). Every receptor here comes from a man aged 25-40 years who had recovered from COVID-19.

The rearrangement uses TRBV7-2 and TRBJ1-2; D gene uncertain. CDR1 and CDR2 from the germline V gene are SGHTA and FQGNSA. The CDR3 totals 13 residues. The V and J ends lost 1 base and 3 bases respectively, with 6 bases between them. The CDR3 nucleotides are TGTGCCAGCAGCTTAGTCGGGGACTATGGCTACACCTTC. It codes for CASSLVGDYGYTF.

The count of this clone is one. The chain joins TRBV7-9 to TRBJ2-7; weak D call: TRBD2 (6 bases). Trimming pared 5 bases from V and 0 bases from J, leaving 11 bases between. CDR3 length equals 14 residues. Germline V gives CDR1 SEHNR, CDR2 FQNEAQ (reference sequence). DNA of the CDR3: TGTGCCAGCAGCCGGGACTCATCCTCCTACGAGCAGTACTTC. It is translated as CASSRDSSSYEQYF.

This clone has a single count. For the CDR3, the DNA is TGCGCCAGCAGCTTGTACACTAGTCCGGAGACCCAGTACTTC. Amino acid sequence: CASSLYTSPETQYF. This chain joins TRBV5-1 and TRBJ2-5; D possibly corresponds to TRBD2 (5 bases). Trimming took off 1 base at V and 5 bases at J, with 12 bases between the two ends. The CDR3 extends over 14 amino acids. Germline CDR1 reads SGHRS; CDR2 reads YFSETQ.

V is TRBV5-1 and J is TRBJ1-1; D uncertain. From germline, CDR1 is SGHRS and CDR2 YFSETQ. The V end lost 0 bases, the J end lost 0 bases, and 12 bases lay between the germline ends. This CDR3 spans 16 amino acids. CDR3 loop: CASSLESPDMNTEAFF. The CDR3 DNA follows: TGCGCCAGCAGCTTGGAATCCCCAGACATGAACACTGAAGCTTTCTTT.

The chain recombines TRBV6-5 with TRBJ2-2, with D possibly being TRBD1 (5 bases). V shed 5 bases and J shed 5 bases, with 9 bases lying between them. The CDR3 length is 13 residues. The germline CDR1 and CDR2 sequences are MNHEY and SVGAGI. This chain's CDR3 is CASSLRGTGELFF. DNA for the CDR3: TGTGCCAGCAGTCTTAGGGGAACCGGGGAGCTGTTTTTT.

This clone was counted only a few times. The chain is built from TRBV7-2 and TRBJ2-3, with TRBD2 matching 8 bases. CDR3 length equals 15 residues. Trimming at V came to 5 bases and at J to 5 bases, leaving 9 bases not matched to a gene. Per germline, CDR1 SGHTA and CDR2 FQGNSA. CDR3 amino acids: CASSQSGGAGDTQYF. CDR3 sequence (DNA): TGTGCCAGCAGCCAATCCGGGGGGGCGGGAGATACGCAGTATTTT.

The V gene is TRBV27, the J gene TRBJ1-1; D not resolved. The CDR3 is 13 residues long. The V end was cut by 3 bases, the J end by 5 bases, with 10 bases between. Germline V gives CDR1 MNHEY, CDR2 SMNVEV (reference sequence). CDR3 nucleotide sequence: TGTGCCAGCAGTTTGTCCGGGGTTACTGAAGCTTTCTTT. Protein: CASSLSGVTEAFF.

The chain is built from TRBV9 and TRBJ1-5, with TRBD1 identical over 10 bases. Germline V gene sequence: CDR1 SGDLS, CDR2 YYNGEE. The CDR3 is made up of 15 amino acids. V lost 4 bases to trimming and J lost 1 base; unmatched junction nucleotides: 2. CDR3 protein: CASSLGQGSNQPQHF. CDR3 in DNA: TGTGCCAGCAGCCTGGGACAGGGGAGCAATCAGCCCCAGCATTTT.

The V and J genes are TRBV29-1 and TRBJ1-1; maybe TRBD1 (6 bases). V was pared by 1 base and J by 1 base, with 10 bases between. The germline gives CDR1 SQVTM, CDR2 ANQGSEA. This CDR3 contains 14 residues. The DNA of the CDR3 is TGCAGCGTTGAAGCCGGACAGCCGAACACTGAAGCTTTCTTT. It translates to CSVEAGQPNTEAFF.

This clone has a single count. The V gene is TRBV6-6, the J gene TRBJ2-1; 8 bases are shared with TRBD2. This CDR3 contains 16 residues. V was clipped by 5 bases and J by 1 base; unmatched bases: 7. The germline gives CDR1 MNHNY, CDR2 SVGAGI (reference sequence). The CDR3 DNA reads TGTGCCAGCAGTCGGGGGGGGAGGAGGTCCTACAATGAGCAGTTCTTC. This gives the protein CASSRGGRRSYNEQFF.

The chain combines TRBV30 with TRBJ1-1; perhaps TRBD1 as D (5 bases). This CDR3 contains 13 residues. The V and J ends lost 3 bases and 1 base respectively, with 9 bases between them. CDR1 GTSNPN and CDR2 SVGIG come from the germline V gene (reference sequence). CDR3 residues: CAWRGQGNTEAFF. Written as DNA, the CDR3 is TGTGCCTGGAGGGGCCAGGGGAACACTGAAGCTTTCTTT.

V usage is TRBV25-1 and J usage is TRBJ1-5; D not certain. CDR3 size: 13 residues. The V gene's germline CDR1 is MGHDK and CDR2 SYGVNS. Trimming shortened V by 6 bases and J by 7 bases, and 13 bases separated the two germline ends. The CDR3 DNA follows: TGTGCCAGCAGGGGTCCGGGGAGGCAGCCCCAGCATTTT. Encoded protein: CASRGPGRQPQHF. Complete variable domain (other parts from reference TRBV25-1 and TRBJ1-5): EADIYQTPRYLVIGTGKKITLECSQTMGHDKMYWYQQDPGMELHLIHYSYGVNSTEKGDLSSESTVSRIRTEHFPLTLESARPSHTSQYLCASRGPGRQPQHFGDGTRLSIL.

The rearrangement joins TRBV5-4 to TRBJ1-1; 7 positions agree with TRBD1. The CDR3 has 15 residues. V was pared by 7 bases and J by 1 base, with 10 bases of the junction left unmatched. Germline lookup yields CDR1 SGHNT and CDR2 YYREEE (reference sequence). The CDR3 spells CASGSGGNENTEAFF. CDR3 DNA: TGTGCCAGCGGATCAGGGGGAAACGAGAACACTGAAGCTTTCTTT.

V and J are TRBV28 and TRBJ2-5; D unclear. CDR1 is MDHEN and CDR2 is SYDVKM in the germline V gene. Trimming left V 6 bases short and J 2 bases short, with 13 bases between. The CDR3 spans 14 residues. CDR3 DNA: TGTGCCAGCAGCGAGGCGCCCAGACAAGAGACCCAGTACTTC. Amino acids: CASSEAPRQETQYF.

This clone was counted only a few times. V usage is TRBV4-1 and J usage is TRBJ1-6; D is undetermined. V dropped 0 bases and J dropped 10 bases, with 10 bases sitting between them. The germline V gene has CDR1 MGHRA and CDR2 YSYEKL. The length of the CDR3 is 14 residues. The CDR3 DNA is TGCGCCAGCAGCCAAGATCTGGAGGGCTCACCCCTCCACTTT. The encoded protein is CASSQDLEGSPLHF.

V usage is TRBV27 and J usage is TRBJ1-4; D remains unclear. CDR1 and CDR2 from the germline V gene are MNHEY and SMNVEV (reference sequence). Trimming took off 6 bases at V and 0 bases at J, with 17 bases between the two ends. The CDR3 runs 17 residues. The CDR3 DNA follows: TGTGCCAGCAGCCGCAGCCCTTACACAGCAACTAATGAAAAACTGTTTTTT. Translating it yields CASSRSPYTATNEKLFF.

The chain is built from TRBV7-2 and TRBJ2-7; tentative D call: TRBD2 (7 bases). V was trimmed by 4 bases and J by 2 bases, leaving 12 bases between them. Germline CDR1 and CDR2: SGHTA and FQGNSA. This CDR3 has 14 amino acids. The CDR3 is CASSSRGGPYEQYV. CDR3 sequence (DNA): TGTGCCAGCAGCTCTAGGGGGGGACCCTACGAGCAGTACGTC.